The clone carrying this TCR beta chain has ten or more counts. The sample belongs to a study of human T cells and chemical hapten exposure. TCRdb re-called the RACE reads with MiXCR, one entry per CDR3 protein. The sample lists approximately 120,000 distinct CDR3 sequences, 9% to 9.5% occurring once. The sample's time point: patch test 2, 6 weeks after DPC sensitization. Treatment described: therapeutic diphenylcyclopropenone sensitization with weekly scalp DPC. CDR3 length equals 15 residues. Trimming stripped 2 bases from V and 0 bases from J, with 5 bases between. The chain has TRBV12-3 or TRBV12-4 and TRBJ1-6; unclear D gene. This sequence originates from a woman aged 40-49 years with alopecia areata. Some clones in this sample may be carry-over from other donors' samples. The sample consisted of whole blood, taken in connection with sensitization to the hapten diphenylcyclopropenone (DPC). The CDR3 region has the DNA TGTGCCAGCAGTTTAAGGATCTCCTATAATTCACCCCTCCACTTT. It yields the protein CASSLRISYNSPLHF.